These 25 T cell receptor beta chains originate from one sample sequenced in a study of early T cells in non-severe SARS-CoV-2 infection (dated by TCRdb to the early 2020s). The method behind the library was 5' RACE. This sample was sequenced with a NextSeq 500. The raw public reads went through TCRdb reprocessing: fastp at Q25, MiXCR clone calling, in-frame beta chains kept. Identical CDR3 protein sequences are pooled into one entry, listed with their most common genes and DNA. This sample comprises about 42,000 distinct CDR3 sequences, 5% to 6.5% of them detected only once. Clones ranked in the top ten supply around 7.7% of the sample. The sample consisted of whole blood, taken at baseline. The receptor set was obtained from an adult who was a healthcare worker with PCR-confirmed SARS-CoV-2 infection or an uninfected control (not recorded which).

This clonotype occurred many times. This chain joins TRBV27 and TRBJ1-3; D call uncertain. Germline CDR1 is MNHEY and CDR2 is SMNVEV (reference sequence). This CDR3 region has 17 residues. The V and J ends lost 3 bases and 0 bases respectively, with 15 bases between them. CDR3 coding DNA: TGTGCCAGCAGTTTTCTCCCGGCAGGACGCTCTGGAAACACCATATATTTT. Residues: CASSFLPAGRSGNTIYF.

This clonotype was recorded many times. This chain joins TRBV2 and TRBJ2-7, with 7 bases matching TRBD1. Germline loops: CDR1 SNHLY, CDR2 FYNNEI. This CDR3 has 13 residues. Unmatched junction bases numbered 0, after V lost 1 base and J lost 3 bases. The chain's CDR3 is CASSEDRGYEQYF. The CDR3 nucleotides read TGTGCCAGCAGTGAAGACAGGGGCTACGAGCAGTACTTC. The whole variable domain, filled in from reference TRBV2 and TRBJ2-7, reads EPEVTQTPSHQVTQMGQEVILRCVPISNHLYFYWYRQILGQKVEFLVSFYNNEISEKSEIFDDQFSVERPDGSNFTLKIRSTKLEDSAMYFCASSEDRGYEQYFGPGTRLTVT.

The sample holds many counts of this clonotype. The chain uses TRBV27 and TRBJ2-5; 10 bases align to TRBD1. J was trimmed by 3 bases and V by 2 bases; bases with no gene match: 3. Germline V lookup: CDR1 MNHEY, CDR2 SMNVEV (reference sequence). This CDR3 spans 15 amino acids. The chain's CDR3 is CASSLGGQGKETQYF. The CDR3 DNA reads as TGTGCCAGCAGTTTAGGGGGACAGGGGAAAGAGACCCAGTACTTC.

At least ten counts were recorded for this clonotype. This chain joins TRBV10-3 and TRBJ2-3; TRBD1 is a possible D gene (6 bases). With 6 bases removed from V and 2 bases from J, the gap between germline ends came to 18 bases. The CDR3 loop spans 16 amino acids. Germline V lookup: CDR1 ENHRY, CDR2 SYGVKD. The CDR3 DNA follows: TGTGCCATCAGGGGGGCTGGGGACCGAGACACAGATACGCAGTATTTT. It translates to CAIRGAGDRDTDTQYF.

The sample holds many counts of this clonotype. The V gene is TRBV30, the J gene TRBJ2-1; D is unresolved. This CDR3 has 13 residues. V shed 0 bases and J shed 4 bases, with 7 bases lying between them. The germline V gene encodes CDR1 GTSNPN and CDR2 SVGIG (reference sequence). CDR3 sequence reads: CAWSVGRYNEQFF. CDR3 sequence (DNA): TGTGCCTGGAGTGTGGGCAGATACAATGAGCAGTTCTTC.

The CDR3 sequence: CASSLLAGDTDTQYF. The CDR3 DNA follows: TGTGCCAGCAGCTTGCTAGCGGGGGACACAGATACGCAGTATTTT. The chain combines TRBV5-4 with TRBJ2-3, with 10 bases fitting TRBD2. The CDR3 totals 15 residues. Germline V gene data show CDR1 as SGHNT and CDR2 as YYREEE (reference sequence). V lost 1 base and J lost 2; bases outside the gene matches: 1.

This clonotype appeared many times. This chain connects TRBV5-6 to TRBJ1-1; the D is unclear. The CDR3 spans 13 residues. Between the trimmed V and J ends, which lost 0 bases and 5 bases, there was a span of 8 bases. Germline-derived CDR1 and CDR2 are SGHDT and YYEEEE. The CDR3 spells CASSLVVGTEAFF. As DNA, the CDR3 is TGTGCCAGCAGCTTGGTTGTGGGGACTGAAGCTTTCTTT. Supplemented by reference TRBV5-6 and TRBJ1-1, the full variable domain reads DAGVTQSPTHLIKTRGQQVTLRCSPKSGHDTVSWYQQALGQGPQFIFQYYEEEERQRGNFPDRFSGHQFPNYSSELNVNALLLGDSALYLCASSLVVGTEAFFGQGTRLTVV.

This clonotype was detected many times. The chain uses TRBV20-1 and TRBJ2-7; no clear D gene. The CDR3 runs 13 residues. In germline, CDR1 is DFQATT, CDR2 SNEGSKA (reference sequence). V lost 0 bases, J lost 1 base, and 7 bases lay in between. The CDR3: CSARDPRSYEQYF. The CDR3 nucleotides read TGCAGTGCTAGAGATCCACGGTCCTACGAGCAGTACTTC.

The chain links TRBV10-3 to TRBJ2-7; 7 bases agree with TRBD1. This CDR3 has 17 amino acids. Germline assignment: CDR1 ENHRY and CDR2 SYGVKD. With V trimmed by 6 bases and J by 3 bases, 17 bases remained unmatched. Here the CDR3 reads CAISRTGTAEPYYEQYF. CDR3 in DNA: TGTGCCATCAGCCGAACCGGGACAGCAGAACCCTACTACGAGCAGTACTTC.

The chain uses TRBV12-3 or TRBV12-4 and TRBJ1-1; D remains ambiguous. The CDR3 totals 17 residues. Trimming stripped 6 bases from V and 1 base from J, with 21 bases between. The CDR3, as DNA: TGTGCCAGCAGACTCGGACGGGTAACCCAAGGGAACACTGAAGCTTTCTTT. Its translation: CASRLGRVTQGNTEAFF.

On this clonotype itself: Given a much more abundant clone one base away, this may be a read error. This sequence joins TRBV5-1 and TRBJ2-7, with D maybe TRBD2 (5 bases). The CDR3 has 14 amino acids. CDR1 is SGHRS and CDR2 is YFSETQ in the germline V gene. CDR3 sequence: CTSGEGGGSYEQYF. The DNA for the CDR3 is TGCACCAGCGGAGAGGGTGGCGGTTCCTACGAGCAGTACTTC.

In its sample, this clonotype was seen many times. V is TRBV11-2 and J is TRBJ2-1; TRBD1 might be the D (6 bases). V was shortened by 5 bases and J by 6 bases, with 20 bases between the two germline ends. From germline, CDR1 is SGHAT and CDR2 FQNNGV. CDR3 length: 16 amino acids. CDR3 nucleotides: TGTGCCAGCAGCCCACGTACAGGGCCAAAGGGCAATGAGCAGTTCTTC. It translates to CASSPRTGPKGNEQFF.

At least ten counts were recorded for this clonotype. The chain has TRBV6-4 and TRBJ1-1; the D gene is possibly TRBD1 (6 bases). The V end lost 6 bases, the J end lost 0 bases, and 11 bases lay between the germline ends. Germline V gene lookup returns CDR1 MRHNA and CDR2 SNTAGT. This CDR3 contains 14 residues. The CDR3 protein is CASRAQGMNTEAFF. CDR3 coding DNA: TGTGCCAGCAGGGCACAGGGCATGAACACTGAAGCTTTCTTT.

Only a few counts were recorded for this clonotype. The chain couples TRBV7-8 to TRBJ1-3; D gene uncertain. The V and J ends lost 5 bases and 9 bases respectively, with 17 bases between them. There are 14 residues in the CDR3. Germline V gene sequence: CDR1 SGHVS, CDR2 FQNEAQ. The CDR3 DNA sequence: TGTGCCAGCAGCGGACGAACGCGAGCGGGCACCATATATTTT. It encodes CASSGRTRAGTIYF.

This clonotype was seen many times. The chain is built from TRBV25-1 and TRBJ2-2; 9 positions match TRBD1. Germline V gene sequence: CDR1 MGHDK, CDR2 SYGVNS. This CDR3 is 16 amino acids long. With V trimmed by 3 bases and J by 3 bases, 5 bases remained unmatched. The CDR3 region has the DNA TGTGCCAGCAGTGATCCGGGACAGGGTGACACCGGGGAGCTGTTTTTT. This sequence encodes CASSDPGQGDTGELFF. Based on the CDR3 plus reference TRBV25-1 and TRBJ2-2, the full variable domain is EADIYQTPRYLVIGTGKKITLECSQTMGHDKMYWYQQDPGMELHLIHYSYGVNSTEKGDLSSESTVSRIRTEHFPLTLESARPSHTSQYLCASSDPGQGDTGELFFGEGSRLTVL.

This clonotype was seen a handful of times. The chain is built from TRBV6-1 and TRBJ1-5; TRBD1 is a possible D gene (5 bases). With 8 bases removed from V and 0 bases from J, the gap between germline ends came to 14 bases. Germline V gene sequence: CDR1 MNHNS, CDR2 SASEGT. The CDR3 has 15 amino acids. CDR3 bases: TGTGCCAGCGAAACAGGAGCTCATAGCAATCAGCCCCAGCATTTT. It specifies CASETGAHSNQPQHF.

The rearrangement links TRBV28 to TRBJ1-2; 9 bases match TRBD1. CDR1 is MDHEN and CDR2 is SYDVKM in the germline V gene. The V gene end was trimmed by 4 bases and the J gene end by 4 bases; junction bases not matched to a gene: 7. The CDR3 is made up of 15 amino acids. The CDR3 spells CASSWGTGPLYGYTF. CDR3 nucleotides: TGTGCCAGCAGTTGGGGGACAGGGCCTCTCTATGGCTACACCTTC.

This clonotype was seen ten or more times. The chain carries TRBV20-1 and TRBJ2-7, with 7 bases matching TRBD1. The J segment lost 3 bases and the V segment lost 6 bases, leaving 8 bases of the junction unmatched. The germline CDR1 and CDR2 sequences are DFQATT and SNEGSKA (reference sequence). CDR3 length: 13 amino acids. The CDR3 coding sequence is TGCAGTGCCCGAGGGGCAGGGGGCTACGAGCAGTACTTC. Translation: CSARGAGGYEQYF.

This clonotype was counted between two and nine times. The chain joins TRBV7-6 to TRBJ2-2, with 10 bases identical to TRBD1. Trimming took 4 bases from V and 6 from J; bases not matched to a gene: 5. The CDR3 contains 15 residues. Germline V gene data show CDR1 as SGHVS and CDR2 as FNYEAQ. In nucleotides, the CDR3 is TGTGCCAGCAGCTCCACCGGGACAGGGGCCGGGGAGCTGTTTTTT. This translates into CASSSTGTGAGELFF. Variable domain in full (rest from reference TRBV7-6 and TRBJ2-2): GAGVSQSPRYKVTKRGQDVALRCDPISGHVSLYWYRQALGQGPEFLTYFNYEAQQDKSGLPNDRFSAERPEGSISTLTIQRTEQRDSAMYRCASSSTGTGAGELFFGEGSRLTVL.

V usage is TRBV10-3 and J usage is TRBJ1-1; 11 bases match TRBD1. This CDR3 region has 13 residues. V was pared by 6 bases and J by 4 bases, with 1 base of the junction left unmatched. The germline CDR1 and CDR2 sequences are ENHRY and SYGVKD. CDR3 amino acids: CAIRGTGGTEAFF. In DNA form, the CDR3 reads TGTGCCATCAGGGGGACAGGGGGCACTGAAGCTTTCTTT.

The chain is built from TRBV30 and TRBJ2-7; 7 bases fit TRBD1. Germline V gene lookup returns CDR1 GTSNPN and CDR2 SVGIG (reference sequence). After removal of 2 bases from V and 4 bases from J, the junction contained 5 bases not matched to a gene. The CDR3 extends over 13 amino acids. CDR3 loop: CAWSNAGGYEQYF. Written as DNA, the CDR3 is TGTGCCTGGAGTAACGCAGGGGGATACGAGCAGTACTTC.

At least ten counts were recorded for this clonotype. This sequence joins TRBV20-1 and TRBJ2-7; D may be TRBD2 (6 bases). Germline-derived CDR1 and CDR2 are DFQATT and SNEGSKA (reference sequence). V lost 3 bases and J 6 bases, leaving 18 bases between the germline ends. The CDR3 length is 14 residues. CDR3 coding DNA: TGCAGTGCTAGGGAGGGGACGGCCACAGGCGAGCAGTACTTC. This codes for CSAREGTATGEQYF.

This clonotype showed up many times. The chain recombines TRBV7-2 with TRBJ1-1, with D tentatively TRBD1 (6 bases). Germline-derived CDR1 and CDR2 are SGHTA and FQGNSA. V lost 5 bases and J lost 1, with 11 bases in between. This CDR3 has 14 residues. CDR3 bases: TGTGCCAGCAGCCTTCGGACAGCGAACACTGAAGCTTTCTTT. This encodes CASSLRTANTEAFF.

The CDR3 DNA follows: TGTGCCAGCAGTTTAGGGGACAGGGGGAATTCACCCCTCCACTTT. It yields the protein CASSLGDRGNSPLHF. This chain links TRBV12-3 or TRBV12-4 with TRBJ1-6; TRBD1 agrees at 11 bases. Trimming removed 1 base from V and 7 bases from J; junction bases left unmatched: 0. This CDR3 is built from 15 residues.

This clonotype came up many times. The gene calls are TRBV30 and TRBJ2-7; 12 bases are a match to TRBD2. With V trimmed by 2 bases and J by 3 bases, 8 bases remained unmatched. Germline V CDR1 and CDR2: GTSNPN, SVGIG (reference sequence). This CDR3 contains 16 residues. CDR3 DNA sequence: TGTGCCTGGAGTTCTAACCTAGCGGGGGGGATCTACGAGCAGTACTTC. The encoded protein is CAWSSNLAGGIYEQYF.